One sample yielded the 25 T cell receptor beta chains listed below, sequenced in a study of identical twins. One entry per CDR3 protein results from TCRdb running MiXCR on the 5' RACE reads. The sample has roughly 1,500,000 distinct CDR3 sequences; 25% to 35% are singletons. Sequenced: cord blood. The origin of the receptors is a newborn girl in good health.

This clonotype was observed many times. One end of the junction fails to match germline, which may point to a read error. The chain couples TRBV5-1 to TRBJ1-1, with D possibly being TRBD1 (5 bases). Per germline, CDR1 SGHRS and CDR2 YFSETQ. The CDR3 extends over 13 amino acids. CDR3 nucleotide sequence: TGTGCCAGCAGCCCACAGGTGAACACTGAAGCTTTCTTT. Its protein product is CASSPQVNTEAFF.

The table lists this clonotype with a few counts. V usage is TRBV13 and J usage is TRBJ2-1; D remains ambiguous. V was clipped by 5 bases and J by 4 bases, with 12 bases between them. The length of the CDR3 is 14 residues. Germline-derived CDR1 and CDR2 are PRHDT and FYEKMQ (reference sequence). The CDR3 DNA sequence: TGTGCCAGCAGCGGTACCGAGAGTTACAATGAGCAGTTCTTC. This codes for CASSGTESYNEQFF.

This chain links TRBV28 with TRBJ2-1, with 12 bases lining up with TRBD2. The CDR3 contains 17 residues. Germline trimming cut 6 bases from V and 4 bases from J; bases unmatched to any gene: 10. CDR1 and CDR2 (germline): MDHEN, SYDVKM. CDR3 DNA: TGTGCCAGCAGGGGACGACTAGCGGGAGATTCGTACAATGAGCAGTTCTTC. It specifies CASRGRLAGDSYNEQFF.

The gene calls are TRBV4-2 and TRBJ2-7, with D perhaps matching TRBD1 or TRBD2 (5 bases each). The germline V gene has CDR1 LGHNA and CDR2 YNFKEQ. The CDR3 has 12 amino acids. Trimming took 10 bases from V and 1 from J, leaving 11 bases between them. The CDR3 loop is CATRDQSYEQYF. DNA of the CDR3: TGTGCCACCCGGGACCAGTCCTACGAGCAGTACTTC.

The V gene is TRBV11-2, the J gene TRBJ2-3; D not certain. CDR1 is SGHAT and CDR2 is FQNNGV in the germline V gene. Trimming cost V 4 bases and J 6 bases, with 11 bases left between them. The CDR3 consists of 13 residues. As DNA, the CDR3 is TGTGCCAGCAGCTCCCTCCGACGGGATACGCAGTATTTT. As protein: CASSSLRRDTQYF.

This clonotype turned up a few times. J is TRBJ2-3 and V is TRBV6-9; D is uncertain. The CDR3 is 15 amino acids. Germline V CDR1 and CDR2: MNHGY, SVAAGI. The V end was cut by 0 bases, the J end by 0 bases, with 7 bases between. CDR3 sequence reads: CASSYSWYSTDTQYF. The CDR3 DNA sequence: TGTGCCAGCAGTTATTCCTGGTACAGCACAGATACGCAGTATTTT.

This chain connects TRBV11-2 to TRBJ2-7, with D perhaps TRBD2 (6 bases). The CDR3 extends over 14 amino acids. Germline V CDR1 and CDR2: SGHAT, FQNNGV. Trimming took off 5 bases at V and 3 bases at J, with 14 bases between the two ends. The CDR3 DNA follows: TGTGCCAGCAGCCCGGGGGACTTATACTACGAGCAGTACTTC. It encodes CASSPGDLYYEQYF.

This clonotype was found a few times. V gene TRBV29-1 combines with J gene TRBJ1-1; 8 bases fit TRBD1. Germline V gives CDR1 SQVTM, CDR2 ANQGSEA. The CDR3 extends over 14 amino acids. V trimming: 1 base; J trimming: 5 bases; junction bases outside the gene matches: 6. CDR3 loop: CSVEGHRGGTEAFF. Written as DNA, the CDR3 is TGCAGCGTTGAAGGACACAGGGGGGGGACTGAAGCTTTCTTT.

The chain employs TRBV7-2 and TRBJ2-1; D might be TRBD2 (7 bases). V was clipped by 5 bases and J by 7 bases, with 18 bases between them. This CDR3 has 15 residues. Germline lookup yields CDR1 SGHTA and CDR2 FQGNSA. CDR3 coding DNA: TGTGCCAGCAGCAAAGGGGGGGCGAGGAGGAATGAGCAGTTCTTC. Translated, it gives CASSKGGARRNEQFF. The full variable domain, completed using reference TRBV7-2 and TRBJ2-1, is GAGVSQSPSNKVTEKGKDVELRCDPISGHTALYWYRQSLGQGLEFLIYFQGNSAPDKSGLPSDRFSAERTGGSVSTLTIQRTQQEDSAVYLCASSKGGARRNEQFFGPGTRLTVL.

This clonotype was seen more than once but under ten times. The genes are TRBV5-1 and TRBJ1-5, with no clear D. Germline CDR1 is SGHRS and CDR2 is YFSETQ. The CDR3 contains 14 residues. The ends were cut back, 0 bases at V and 6 bases at J, with 10 bases in the middle. The CDR3: CASSLEGGLQPQHF. CDR3 DNA: TGCGCCAGCAGCTTGGAGGGAGGGCTTCAGCCCCAGCATTTT.

There are a few counts of this clonotype. The J gene is TRBJ2-3, the V gene TRBV20-1; 8 positions match TRBD2. The CDR3 extends over 12 amino acids. CDR1 is DFQATT, CDR2 SNEGSKA, per germline (reference sequence). J was trimmed by 8 bases and V by 3 bases; bases with no gene match: 4. This chain's CDR3 is CSASGGAPTQYF. CDR3 nucleotide sequence: TGCAGTGCTAGCGGGGGGGCCCCTACGCAGTATTTT.

The rearrangement links TRBV7-2 to TRBJ1-2, with D unclear. Germline CDR1 and CDR2: SGHTA and FQGNSA. Trimming cost V 0 bases and J 8 bases, with 7 bases left between them. The length of the CDR3 is 12 residues. This CDR3 reads CASSLAGWGYTF. CDR3 coding DNA: TGTGCCAGCAGCTTAGCAGGGTGGGGCTACACCTTC.

The V call is TRBV7-2, the J call TRBJ2-5; TRBD2 matches at 14 bases. The germline gives CDR1 SGHTA, CDR2 FQGNSA. The CDR3 is made up of 18 amino acids. Trimming at V came to 0 bases and at J to 4 bases, leaving 7 bases not matched to a gene. CDR3 DNA sequence: TGTGCCAGCAGCTTAGCGCTCCGACTAGCGGGGGGGCCAGAGACCCAGTACTTC. Its translation is CASSLALRLAGGPETQYF.

This clonotype was picked up a small number of times. V usage is TRBV28 and J usage is TRBJ1-2; TRBD1 matches 7 bases. V lost 4 bases and J lost 8; bases outside the gene matches: 7. The CDR3 totals 13 residues. CDR1 MDHEN and CDR2 SYDVKM come from the germline V gene. CDR3 sequence (DNA): TGTGCCAGCAGTTGGGACAGAGCTAGAGGCTACACCTTC. It encodes CASSWDRARGYTF.

This clonotype has a handful of counts. The rearrangement joins TRBV9 to TRBJ2-5, with 8 bases aligning to TRBD2. The J call could be wrong; TRBJ2-7 is a better fit for the DNA end. This CDR3 comprises 13 residues. CDR1 is SGDLS, CDR2 YYNGEE, per germline. As DNA, the CDR3 is TGTGCCAGCAGCGTATCTAGCGGGTACGAGCAGTACTTC. Its translation: CASSVSSGYEQYF.

This clonotype was counted a few times. The chain links TRBV5-1 to TRBJ2-1; unclear D gene. Deletions cut 9 bases from V and 8 bases from J, with 21 bases between. Looked up from germline, CDR1 is SGHRS and CDR2 is YFSETQ. The length of the CDR3 is 14 residues. CDR3 sequence (DNA): TGCGCCACCAAAAGGACGGTTAGAGGAGATGAGCAGTTCTTC. This sequence encodes CATKRTVRGDEQFF. The whole variable domain, remainder taken from reference TRBV5-1 and TRBJ2-1, is KAGVTQTPRYLIKTRGQQVTLSCSPISGHRSVSWYQQTPGQGLQFLFEYFSETQRNKGNFPGRFSGRQFSNSRSEMNVSTLELGDSALYLCATKRTVRGDEQFFGPGTRLTVL.

The chain joins TRBV12-3 or TRBV12-4 to TRBJ2-2, with TRBD2 matching 9 bases. CDR3 length equals 16 residues. Trimming removed 5 bases from V and 2 bases from J; junction bases left unmatched: 6. CDR3 nucleotide sequence: TGTGCCAGCAGTCCGTTAGCGGGGGATAACACCGGGGAGCTGTTTTTT. Its translation: CASSPLAGDNTGELFF.

This clonotype was seen a few times. The chain joins TRBV25-1 to TRBJ2-1; D ambiguous. V shed 3 bases and J shed 14 bases, with 14 bases lying between them. The CDR3 extends over 12 amino acids. From germline, CDR1 is MGHDK and CDR2 SYGVNS. This CDR3 reads CASSDQMGWKFF. CDR3 bases: TGTGCCAGCAGTGATCAAATGGGTTGGAAGTTCTTC. The variable domain in full, completed from reference TRBV25-1 and TRBJ2-1, reads EADIYQTPRYLVIGTGKKITLECSQTMGHDKMYWYQQDPGMELHLIHYSYGVNSTEKGDLSSESTVSRIRTEHFPLTLESARPSHTSQYLCASSDQMGWKFFGPGTRLTVL.

This clonotype has more than one count but fewer than ten. The gene calls are TRBV28 and TRBJ2-7, with TRBD2 matching over 7 bases. The CDR3 covers 16 residues. Germline V gene lookup returns CDR1 MDHEN and CDR2 SYDVKM. V lost 1 base, J lost 2 bases, and 8 bases stayed unmatched. CDR3 DNA sequence: TGTGCCAGCAGTTTATTTGGGGGAGGGAGGCCCTACGAGCAGTACTTC. Translated, it gives CASSLFGGGRPYEQYF.

The chain employs TRBV20-1 and TRBJ2-7; a weak D match, TRBD1 (5 bases). The CDR3 has 14 residues. V was cut by 3 bases and J by 4 bases, with 16 bases left in between. Per the germline V gene, CDR1 is DFQATT and CDR2 is SNEGSKA (reference sequence). In DNA, the CDR3 is TGCAGTGCTAGTAGTCGCAGGGTCCGGTACGAGCAGTACTTC. Translating it yields CSASSRRVRYEQYF.

V usage is TRBV3-1 and J usage is TRBJ2-3; the match to TRBD2 covers 15 bases. The germline CDR1 and CDR2 sequences are LGHDT and YNNKEL (reference sequence). V shed 4 bases, J shed 14 bases, and the junction held 4 bases outside the gene matches. The CDR3 has 13 residues. The CDR3 DNA reads TGTGCCAGCAGCCTTGGGACTAGCGGGAGGCCGTATTTT. This gives the protein CASSLGTSGRPYF.

For this clonotype: At one of its ends the junction is not consistent with the germline gene, which may arise from a read error. The rearrangement joins TRBV28 to TRBJ1-4, with TRBD1 as a possible D gene (5 bases). CDR1 and CDR2 from the germline V gene are MDHEN and SYDVKM. The CDR3 totals 14 residues. CDR3 nucleotides: TGTGCCAGCAGCCCTGGGGCAGTTAATGAAAACCTGTTTTTT. Translating gives CASSPGAVNENLFF.

The V gene is TRBV12-3 or TRBV12-4, the J gene TRBJ1-2, with no clear D. The CDR3 extends over 12 amino acids. V was clipped by 7 bases and J by 1 base, with 7 bases between them. The CDR3 here is CASTYLNYGYTF. CDR3 coding DNA: TGTGCCAGCACTTATCTTAACTATGGCTACACCTTC.

V and J are TRBV20-1 and TRBJ2-2; D is unresolved. V shed 2 bases and J shed 2 bases, with 12 bases lying between them. Germline V lookup: CDR1 DFQATT, CDR2 SNEGSKA (reference sequence). The CDR3 is 15 residues long. CDR3 nucleotides: TGCAGTGCTAGAAGCCGCTATGGAAACACCGGGGAGCTGTTTTTT. This gives the protein CSARSRYGNTGELFF.

The CDR3 spells CASTSGQGADTQYF. CDR3 DNA: TGTGCCAGCACCTCCGGACAGGGGGCAGATACGCAGTATTTT. The V call is TRBV28, the J call TRBJ2-3; 10 bases match TRBD1. Trimming removed 7 bases from V and 4 bases from J; junction bases left unmatched: 5. This CDR3 contains 14 residues. Germline V gene sequence: CDR1 MDHEN, CDR2 SYDVKM.